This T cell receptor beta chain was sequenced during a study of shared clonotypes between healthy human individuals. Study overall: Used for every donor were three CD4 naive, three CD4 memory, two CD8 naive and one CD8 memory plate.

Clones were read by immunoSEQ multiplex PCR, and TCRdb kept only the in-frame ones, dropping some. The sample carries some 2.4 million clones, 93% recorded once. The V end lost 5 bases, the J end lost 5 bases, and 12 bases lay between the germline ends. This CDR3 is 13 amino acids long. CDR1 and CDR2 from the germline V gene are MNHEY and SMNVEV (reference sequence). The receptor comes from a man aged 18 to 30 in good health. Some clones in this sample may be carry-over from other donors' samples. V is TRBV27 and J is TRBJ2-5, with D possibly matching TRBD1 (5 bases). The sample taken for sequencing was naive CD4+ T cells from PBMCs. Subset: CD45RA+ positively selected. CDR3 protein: CASSPGPRETQYF. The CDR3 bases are TGTGCCAGCAGTCCAGGGCCTAGGGAGACCCAGTACTTC.